The 3 T cell receptor beta chains below were found in one sample sequenced in a study of T-cell memory formation after mild COVID-19. In TCRdb, the 5' RACE reads were re-called with MiXCR into one record per CDR3 protein. The data contain about 140,000 distinct CDR3 sequences, around 13% of them singletons. Sequencing input: PBMCs or a T cell subset sorted from them (not recorded which). These receptors originate from an adult woman who had mild COVID-19 (a few samples of this study predate the infection). Cell type and time point are not known.

This clonotype came up a few times. The genes are TRBV4-3 and TRBJ2-1; TRBD2 aligns across 8 bases. Germline V lookup: CDR1 LGHNA, CDR2 YSLEER. The CDR3 loop spans 15 amino acids. Germline trimming cut 4 bases from V and 7 bases from J; bases unmatched to any gene: 9. In nucleotides, the CDR3 is TGCGCCAGCAGCCCACGGGAGGGCAGTTGGAATGAGCAGTTCTTC. This sequence encodes CASSPREGSWNEQFF.

This clonotype was counted a few times. This sequence joins TRBV5-4 and TRBJ1-2, with TRBD1 as a possible D gene (6 bases). V was clipped by 4 bases and J by 0 bases, with 13 bases between them. CDR3 length equals 15 residues. Germline CDR1 reads SGHNT; CDR2 reads YYREEE (reference sequence). The CDR3 is CASSPGQSTNYGYTF. The DNA of the CDR3 is TGTGCCAGCAGCCCCGGACAGAGTACTAACTATGGCTACACCTTC.

The rearrangement joins TRBV11-2 to TRBJ2-3, with 9 bases matching TRBD1. CDR3 length: 16 amino acids. J gave up 4 bases and V 6 bases, and 11 bases lay outside the gene matches. Germline V CDR1 and CDR2: SGHAT, FQNNGV. The CDR3 DNA sequence: TGTGCCAGCAGGTCGCCGGGACAGGGACCCCCAGATACGCAGTATTTT. The encoded protein is CASRSPGQGPPDTQYF.